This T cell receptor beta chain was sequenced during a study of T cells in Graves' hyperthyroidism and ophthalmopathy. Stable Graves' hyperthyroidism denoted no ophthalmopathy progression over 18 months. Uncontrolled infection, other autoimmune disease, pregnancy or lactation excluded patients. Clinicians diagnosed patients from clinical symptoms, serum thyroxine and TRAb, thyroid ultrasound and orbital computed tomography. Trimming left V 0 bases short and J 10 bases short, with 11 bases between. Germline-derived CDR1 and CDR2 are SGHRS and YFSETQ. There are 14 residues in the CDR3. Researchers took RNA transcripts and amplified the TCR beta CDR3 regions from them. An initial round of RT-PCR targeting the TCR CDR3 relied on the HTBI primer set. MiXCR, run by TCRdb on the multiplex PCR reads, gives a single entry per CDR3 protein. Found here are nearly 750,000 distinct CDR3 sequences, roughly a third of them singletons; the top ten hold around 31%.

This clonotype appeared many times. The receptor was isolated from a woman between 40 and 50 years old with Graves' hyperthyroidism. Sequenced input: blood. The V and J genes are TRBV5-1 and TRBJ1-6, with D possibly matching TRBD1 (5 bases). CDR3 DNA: TGCGCCAGCAGCTTGGCAGGGCTGGGATCACCCCTCCACTTT. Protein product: CASSLAGLGSPLHF.